The sequence of this TCR beta chain was determined in a study of PD-1 blockade in classical Hodgkin lymphoma. Time point here: cycle 4 day 1 (C4D1), after 6 weeks of nivolumab. Each patient experienced a relapse that followed autologous stem cell transplantation, and brentuximab vedotin exposure varied. CDR1 and CDR2 from the germline V gene are SGHTA and FQGNSA. V was trimmed by 3 bases and J by 5 bases, leaving 14 bases between them. The CDR3 has 15 amino acids. The table came from immunoSEQ multiplex PCR; TCRdb's copy has only in-frame clones and leaves some out. The sample carries some 18,000 clones, around 82% recorded once.

The chain uses TRBV7-2 and TRBJ1-5, with D perhaps TRBD1 (6 bases). The source of this sequence is a human donor with classical Hodgkin lymphoma. The source was peripheral blood mononuclear cells (PBMCs), collected before the fourth cycle of nivolumab. DNA of the CDR3: TGTGCCAGCAGCTTTGGCCAGGGGACACATCAGCCCCAGCATTTT. The encoded protein is CASSFGQGTHQPQHF.